This T cell receptor beta chain was recorded in a study of T cell responses to AZD1222 COVID-19 vaccine. Notes on this clone: What it binds is not known.

Study findings and constraints: Sampling captured repertoires only after the peak T cell response. When two AZD1222 doses had been given, Spike-specific TCR breadth and depth rose. There were vaccine-associated CD4 TCRs across spike, dominant at 160-218 and 743-854.

The CDR3 consists of 13 residues. Germline CDR1 is SGHRS and CDR2 is YFSETQ. Trimming removed 2 bases at V and 1 base at J, with 6 bases between. Profiled with immunoSEQ multiplex PCR; TCRdb holds only in-frame clones, not every one. This sample carries 68,000 or so clones, around nine tenths of them seen once, and the ten largest clones take roughly 8%. The sample consisted of peripheral blood, taken on day 0 of AZD1222 vaccination. The rearrangement links TRBV5-1 to TRBJ1-1; no reliable D call. The clonotype comes from an adult in good health. The chain's CDR3 is CASSFTENTEAFF. CDR3 sequence (DNA): TGCGCCAGCAGCTTCACGGAGAACACTGAAGCTTTCTTT. The full variable domain, in which reference TRBV5-1 and TRBJ1-1 provide the parts outside the CDR3, is KAGVTQTPRYLIKTRGQQVTLSCSPISGHRSVSWYQQTPGQGLQFLFEYFSETQRNKGNFPGRFSGRQFSNSRSEMNVSTLELGDSALYLCASSFTENTEAFFGQGTRLTVV.